These 28 T cell receptor beta chains share one sample of origin, sequenced in a study of cytomegalovirus exposure and HLA in healthy donors. Amplification used 60 Vbeta primers and 13 Jbeta primers. Generated by immunoSEQ multiplex PCR, the TCRdb table keeps only in-frame clones and is missing some. The table has 150,000 to 200,000 clones, about 81% seen once. The sample comprised PBMCs. These receptors were obtained from a girl between 2 and 10 years old in good health and CMV-seropositive.

In this sample, this clone is medium-sized. V and J are TRBV6-4 and TRBJ2-3; 7 nucleotides align to TRBD2. The V gene end was trimmed by 2 bases and the J gene end by 2 bases; junction bases not matched to a gene: 4. This CDR3 is built from 15 residues. Germline-derived CDR1 and CDR2 are MRHNA and SNTAGT. CDR3 bases: TGTGCCAGCAGTGACGGGGCGGGAGCCACAGATACGCAGTATTTT. It is translated as CASSDGAGATDTQYF.

The gene calls are TRBV10-2 and TRBJ2-7; 7 nucleotides align to TRBD1. Germline lookup yields CDR1 WSHSY and CDR2 SAAADI. There are 13 residues in the CDR3. V dropped 8 bases and J dropped 2; count of bases not matched to a gene: 6. Written as DNA, the CDR3 is TGCGCCAGCGTACCGGGACAGACCTACGAGCAGTACTTC. Protein sequence: CASVPGQTYEQYF.

The chain employs TRBV27 and TRBJ1-5; D remains ambiguous. Germline values: CDR1 MNHEY, CDR2 SMNVEV (reference sequence). V shed 6 bases and J shed 0 bases, with 12 bases lying between them. The CDR3 extends over 15 amino acids. CDR3 region: CASSSTGYSNQPQHF. DNA of the CDR3: TGTGCCAGCAGCTCGACGGGGTATAGCAATCAGCCCCAGCATTTT.

The chain has TRBV6-4 and TRBJ2-1; TRBD2 matches at 11 bases. CDR1 is MRHNA and CDR2 is SNTAGT in the germline V gene. J was trimmed by 3 bases and V by 6 bases; bases with no gene match: 7. CDR3 length: 16 amino acids. The CDR3 DNA follows: TGTGCCAGCAGCCAAGCCGGGACTAGCGGCTACAATGAGCAGTTCTTC. It codes for CASSQAGTSGYNEQFF.

The chain recombines TRBV6-1 with TRBJ1-1; no reliable D call. Germline assignment: CDR1 MNHNS and CDR2 SASEGT. The V end was cut by 4 bases, the J end by 1 base, with 19 bases between. CDR3 length: 17 residues. The CDR3 coding sequence is TGTGCCAGCAGTGCCGCCTCCCCGGGTAGGCCGAACACTGAAGCTTTCTTT. It encodes CASSAASPGRPNTEAFF.

The genes are TRBV29-1 and TRBJ2-5; 7 nucleotides agree with TRBD2. V lost 4 bases, J lost 5 bases, and 7 bases stayed unmatched. The CDR3 has 13 residues. CDR1 and CDR2 from the germline V gene are SQVTM and ANQGSEA. In DNA form, the CDR3 reads TGCAGCGTTGTACGGGAGGCACTGGAGACCCAGTACTTC. This sequence encodes CSVVREALETQYF.

The chain uses TRBV9 and TRBJ2-5, with 9 bases identical to TRBD1. Unmatched junction bases numbered 11, after V lost 4 bases and J lost 4 bases. This CDR3 has 16 residues. Germline-derived CDR1 and CDR2 are SGDLS and YYNGEE. The CDR3 here is CASSPRDRAGRETQYF. The CDR3 region has the DNA TGTGCCAGCAGCCCTCGGGACAGGGCGGGACGAGAGACCCAGTACTTC.

This clone is a singleton in its sample. This chain connects TRBV9 to TRBJ1-1; no clear D. Germline V gives CDR1 SGDLS, CDR2 YYNGEE. The CDR3 covers 14 residues. Trimming pared 4 bases from V and 5 bases from J, leaving 15 bases between. CDR3 nucleotide sequence: TGTGCCAGCAGCCCCCGGGAAGGCGGAACTGAAGCTTTCTTT. Translation gives CASSPREGGTEAFF. The complete variable domain, with remaining parts taken from reference TRBV9 and TRBJ1-1, reads DSGVTQTPKHLITATGQRVTLRCSPRSGDLSVYWYQQSLDQGLQFLIQYYNGEERAKGNILERFSAQQFPDLHSELNLSSLELGDSALYFCASSPREGGTEAFFGQGTRLTVV.

As DNA, the CDR3 is TGCGCCAGCAGTGAGCGGTTGGAGTCTAGCAATCAGCCCCAGCATTTT. It specifies CASSERLESSNQPQHF. The V and J genes are TRBV10-1 and TRBJ1-5; no definite D call. CDR1 is WNHNN, CDR2 SYGVQD, per germline (reference sequence). The V end was cut by 2 bases, the J end by 0 bases, with 11 bases between. This CDR3 contains 16 residues.

The rearrangement links TRBV10-3 to TRBJ2-2; 10 bases are a match to TRBD2. Germline V CDR1 and CDR2: ENHRY, SYGVKD. Trimming took 11 bases from V and 2 from J; bases not matched to a gene: 5. This CDR3 is 14 amino acids long. The CDR3 DNA reads as TGTGCCGCCGGACTAGCGGAAAACACCGGGGAGCTGTTTTTT. Protein sequence: CAAGLAENTGELFF.

The chain is built from TRBV5-6 and TRBJ2-7, with D maybe TRBD2 (6 bases). Trimming removed 4 bases at V and 1 base at J, with 12 bases between. The V gene's germline CDR1 is SGHDT and CDR2 YYEEEE. The CDR3 extends over 14 amino acids. In nucleotides, the CDR3 is TGTGCCAGCAGCCCGGGGGTTGGGTCCTACGAGCAGTACTTC. Its protein is CASSPGVGSYEQYF.

V gene TRBV6-1 combines with J gene TRBJ2-3, with D tentatively TRBD2 (6 bases). Germline assignment: CDR1 MNHNS and CDR2 SASEGT. The CDR3 loop spans 11 amino acids. CDR3 nucleotide sequence: TGTGCTTCGGGACTGCCTCTAACGCAGTATTTT. It specifies CASGLPLTQYF.

V usage is TRBV27 and J usage is TRBJ2-1, with TRBD1 identical over 7 bases. The CDR3 has 14 residues. CDR1 MNHEY and CDR2 SMNVEV come from the germline V gene (reference sequence). The V and J ends lost 3 bases and 7 bases, in that order; junction bases with no gene match: 6. The DNA for the CDR3 is TGTGCCAGCAGTTTCGAGGGACAGATAAATGAGCAGTTCTTC. Protein sequence: CASSFEGQINEQFF.

The genes are TRBV6-5 and TRBJ1-6; 8 bases agree with TRBD1. The CDR3 has 15 residues. The germline gives CDR1 MNHEY, CDR2 SVGAGI. V dropped 6 bases and J dropped 10; count of bases not matched to a gene: 11. DNA of the CDR3: TGTGCCAGCAGCCGCCTTGGACAGGGAGGATCACCCCTCCACTTT. Its protein is CASSRLGQGGSPLHF.

The CDR3 sequence is CASSQEGIAVTDTQYF. CDR3 bases: TGCGCCAGCAGCCAAGAGGGAATAGCGGTCACAGATACGCAGTATTTT. V gene TRBV4-1 combines with J gene TRBJ2-3, with D perhaps matching TRBD2 (6 bases). The V gene's germline CDR1 is MGHRA and CDR2 YSYEKL. CDR3 length: 16 residues. V lost 0 bases, J lost 2 bases, and 12 bases lay in between.

The CDR3 protein is CASSRLGHYEQYF. The DNA of the CDR3 is TGTGCCAGCAGTCGCCTGGGACACTACGAGCAGTACTTC. J is TRBJ2-7 and V is TRBV2, with D tentatively TRBD1 (6 bases). This CDR3 is 13 amino acids long. In germline, CDR1 is SNHLY, CDR2 FYNNEI. Between the trimmed V and J ends, which lost 5 bases and 3 bases, there was a span of 11 bases.

The chain recombines TRBV5-1 with TRBJ2-7; 11 nucleotides agree with TRBD2. J lost 6 bases, V lost 7 bases, and 9 bases had no gene match. The CDR3 has 14 amino acids. CDR1 is SGHRS and CDR2 is YFSETQ in the germline V gene. The CDR3 region is CASAKNLAGGEQYF. As DNA, the CDR3 is TGCGCCAGCGCAAAAAACCTAGCGGGAGGCGAGCAGTACTTC. Supplemented by reference TRBV5-1 and TRBJ2-7, the full variable domain reads KAGVTQTPRYLIKTRGQQVTLSCSPISGHRSVSWYQQTPGQGLQFLFEYFSETQRNKGNFPGRFSGRQFSNSRSEMNVSTLELGDSALYLCASAKNLAGGEQYFGPGTRLTVT.

V and J are TRBV6-6 and TRBJ2-3, with D unresolved. V shed 4 bases and J shed 7 bases, with 12 bases lying between them. This CDR3 is 13 amino acids long. Germline assignment: CDR1 MNHNY and CDR2 SVGAGI (reference sequence). The CDR3: CASSFQRGYTQYF. In DNA form, the CDR3 reads TGTGCCAGCAGTTTTCAGCGTGGGTATACGCAGTATTTT.

The chain links TRBV5-1 to TRBJ2-7, with TRBD2 matching 9 bases. CDR3 size: 15 residues. In germline, CDR1 is SGHRS, CDR2 YFSETQ. V trimming: 0 bases; J trimming: 2 bases; junction bases outside the gene matches: 3. The CDR3 here is CASSLGGGRAYEQYF. In DNA form, the CDR3 reads TGCGCCAGCAGCTTGGGAGGCGGGAGGGCCTACGAGCAGTACTTC.

The V and J genes are TRBV5-1 and TRBJ2-5; 8 positions match TRBD1. The CDR3 sequence is 13 residues long. CDR1 and CDR2 from the germline V gene are SGHRS and YFSETQ. The ends lost 3 bases at V and 5 bases at J; junction bases unmatched: 3. CDR3 coding DNA: TGCGCCAGCAGCTCTAACAGGGGGGAGACCCAGTACTTC. Its translation: CASSSNRGETQYF. The whole variable domain, filled in from reference TRBV5-1 and TRBJ2-5, reads KAGVTQTPRYLIKTRGQQVTLSCSPISGHRSVSWYQQTPGQGLQFLFEYFSETQRNKGNFPGRFSGRQFSNSRSEMNVSTLELGDSALYLCASSSNRGETQYFGPGTRLLVL.

The genes are TRBV9 and TRBJ2-3; no clear D. The CDR3 is made up of 13 amino acids. Trimming removed 5 bases at V and 6 bases at J, with 13 bases between. CDR1 SGDLS and CDR2 YYNGEE come from the germline V gene. The CDR3 loop is CASRSPQEDTQYF. The CDR3 nucleotides are TGTGCCAGCAGAAGTCCTCAAGAGGATACGCAGTATTTT.

J is TRBJ2-7 and V is TRBV27; 7 nucleotides agree with TRBD1. After removal of 4 bases from V and 3 bases from J, the junction contained 12 bases not matched to a gene. Per germline, CDR1 MNHEY and CDR2 SMNVEV (reference sequence). The CDR3 consists of 16 residues. The CDR3 DNA reads TGTGCCAGCAGTTCCATAACAGGGGTCTACCTCTACGAGCAGTACTTC. Its protein product is CASSSITGVYLYEQYF.

The chain joins TRBV28 to TRBJ1-2; D remains unclear. Trimming removed 4 bases from V and 4 bases from J, with 19 bases in between. This CDR3 contains 16 residues. Germline CDR1 MDHEN, CDR2 SYDVKM. In DNA form, the CDR3 reads TGTGCCAGCAGTTCCCGCGGGAGGGCCTTCCTCTATGGCTACACCTTC. Its protein product is CASSSRGRAFLYGYTF.

This sequence joins TRBV10-3 and TRBJ1-1, with TRBD1 matching over 9 bases. V lost 8 bases and J lost 1; bases outside the gene matches: 5. The germline V gene has CDR1 ENHRY and CDR2 SYGVKD. This CDR3 region has 14 residues. The CDR3 sequence: CAIRPGQGNTEAFF. CDR3 sequence (DNA): TGTGCCATCCGACCGGGACAGGGGAACACTGAAGCTTTCTTT.

The chain has TRBV28 and TRBJ1-3; 9 bases align to TRBD1. Germline trimming cut 5 bases from V and 4 bases from J; bases unmatched to any gene: 9. The germline V gene encodes CDR1 MDHEN and CDR2 SYDVKM. There are 16 residues in the CDR3. The CDR3 DNA reads TGTGCCAGCAGTCGTTTACAGGGGGCAAAAGGAAACACCATATATTTT. Protein: CASSRLQGAKGNTIYF.

The chain carries TRBV6-5 and TRBJ2-1; the D gene is possibly TRBD2 (7 bases). Looked up from germline, CDR1 is MNHEY and CDR2 is SVGAGI. Deletions cut 0 bases from V and 4 bases from J, with 10 bases between. The CDR3 is 15 residues long. CDR3 residues: CASSYSGGAYNEQFF. CDR3 nucleotides: TGTGCCAGCAGTTACTCTGGGGGGGCTTACAATGAGCAGTTCTTC.

This chain joins TRBV9 and TRBJ1-2; 7 bases map to TRBD1. After removal of 6 bases from V and 6 bases from J, the junction contained 11 bases not matched to a gene. In germline, CDR1 is SGDLS, CDR2 YYNGEE. This CDR3 contains 14 residues. CDR3 coding DNA: TGTGCCAGCACCGAATTACAGGGGCACAATGGCTACACCTTC. Protein sequence: CASTELQGHNGYTF.

The chain employs TRBV12-2 and TRBJ1-1; the table calls TRBD1, which could not be checked here. TRBV12-2 is an annotated pseudogene. This CDR3 has 15 amino acids. Written as DNA, the CDR3 is TGTGCAAGTCGCTTACCCCCGTGTGGGGCCAGGAAAGCTTTCTTT. It specifies CASRLPPCGARKAFF.